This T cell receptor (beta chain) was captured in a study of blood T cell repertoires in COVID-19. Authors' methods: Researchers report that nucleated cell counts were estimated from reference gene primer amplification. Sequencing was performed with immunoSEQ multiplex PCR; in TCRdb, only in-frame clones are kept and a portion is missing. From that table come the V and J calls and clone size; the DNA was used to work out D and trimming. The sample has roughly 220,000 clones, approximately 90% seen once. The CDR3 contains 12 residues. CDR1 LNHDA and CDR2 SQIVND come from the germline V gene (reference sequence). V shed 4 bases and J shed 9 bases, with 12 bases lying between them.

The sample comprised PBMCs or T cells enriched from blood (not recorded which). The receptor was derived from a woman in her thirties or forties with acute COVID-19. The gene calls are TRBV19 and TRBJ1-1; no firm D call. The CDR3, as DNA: TGTGCCAGTAGTAACCCAGGTCCCAAAGCTTTCTTT. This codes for CASSNPGPKAFF.